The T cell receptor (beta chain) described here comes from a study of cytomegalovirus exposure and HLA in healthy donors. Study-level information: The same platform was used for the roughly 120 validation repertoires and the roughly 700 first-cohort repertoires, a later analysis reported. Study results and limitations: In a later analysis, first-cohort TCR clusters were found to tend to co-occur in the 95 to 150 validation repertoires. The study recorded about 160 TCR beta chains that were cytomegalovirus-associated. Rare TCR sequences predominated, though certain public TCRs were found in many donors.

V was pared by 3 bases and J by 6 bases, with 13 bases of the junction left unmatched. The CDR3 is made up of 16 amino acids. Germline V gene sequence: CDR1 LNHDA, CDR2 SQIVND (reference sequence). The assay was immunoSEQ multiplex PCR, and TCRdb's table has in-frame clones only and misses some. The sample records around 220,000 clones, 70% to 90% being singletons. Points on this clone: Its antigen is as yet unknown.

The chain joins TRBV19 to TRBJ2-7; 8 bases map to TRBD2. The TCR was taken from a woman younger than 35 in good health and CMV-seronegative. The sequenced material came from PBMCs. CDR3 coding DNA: TGTGCCAGTAGTATGTTACTAGCGGAGCTACCGGCCGAGCAGTACTTC. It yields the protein CASSMLLAELPAEQYF. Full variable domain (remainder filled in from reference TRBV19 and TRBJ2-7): DGGITQSPKYLFRKEGQNVTLSCEQNLNHDAMYWYRQDPGQGLRLIYYSQIVNDFQKGDIAEGYSVSREKKESFPLTVTSAQKNPTAFYLCASSMLLAELPAEQYFGPGTRLTVT.